This T cell receptor beta chain was identified during a study of T cell responses to AZD1222 COVID-19 vaccine. A remark on this clone: The antigen is unknown.

Study-level results: White British people made up most donors, females outnumbered males, and clonal diversity was possibly underestimated.

After removal of 5 bases from V and 2 bases from J, the junction contained 10 bases not matched to a gene. The CDR3 has 16 residues. Germline CDR1 MNHEY, CDR2 SMNVEV (reference sequence). The assay was immunoSEQ multiplex PCR, and TCRdb's table has in-frame clones only and misses some. Among 140,000 to 150,000 clones, roughly 90% were seen once, and the ten largest hold 1.7%. The source of this sequence is an adult in good health. V gene TRBV27 combines with J gene TRBJ2-3; 7 bases align to TRBD2. The sequences come from peripheral blood, collected on day 0 of AZD1222 vaccination. The CDR3 reads CASSRLAVHLTDTQYF. The CDR3 DNA sequence: TGTGCCAGCAGTCGCCTAGCGGTCCACCTCACAGATACGCAGTATTTT.